This TCR beta chain was profiled in a study of blood T cell repertoires in COVID-19. Generated by immunoSEQ multiplex PCR, the TCRdb table keeps only in-frame clones and is missing some. The sample has 65,000 to 90,000 clones; roughly 89% are singletons. The CDR3 has 13 amino acids. Germline lookup yields CDR1 KGHSH and CDR2 LQKENI. The V and J ends lost 2 bases and 6 bases respectively, with 10 bases between them. The sequencing sample was made of peripheral blood. The chain links TRBV18 to TRBJ1-1, with D possibly TRBD1 on 5 matching bases. The sequence came from a young man with acute or convalescent COVID-19. The CDR3 sequence: CASSPSKGSEAFF. The CDR3 region has the DNA TGTGCCAGCTCACCATCTAAGGGGTCTGAAGCTTTCTTT.